One and the same sample provided the 14 T cell receptor beta chains below, sequenced in a study of cytomegalovirus exposure and HLA in healthy donors. Primers for the PCR totalled 60 Vbeta and 13 Jbeta. Here immunoSEQ multiplex PCR was the method, and the copy in TCRdb shows in-frame clones only, minus some. The table includes roughly 230,000 clones, more than 70% detected once. Sequencing input: PBMCs. Receptors originate from a boy younger than 18 in good health and CMV-seronegative.

V and J are TRBV7-2 and TRBJ2-2; 7 nucleotides line up with TRBD2. The junction had 10 bases not matched to a gene; V was cut back by 4 bases and J by 2 bases. Per the germline V gene, CDR1 is SGHTA and CDR2 is FQGNSA. The CDR3 sequence is 17 residues long. CDR3 coding DNA: TGTGCCAGCAGCTCAAGGCGGGCGGGGGAAAACACCGGGGAGCTGTTTTTT. Amino acid sequence: CASSSRRAGENTGELFF.

The chain is built from TRBV5-1 and TRBJ1-1; 7 bases agree with TRBD1. From germline, CDR1 is SGHRS and CDR2 YFSETQ. Trimming cost V 0 bases and J 3 bases; bases outside gene matches: 11. The CDR3 sequence is 17 residues long. In nucleotides, the CDR3 is TGCGCCAGCAGCTTGGGGAGACAGGGCGGGAGGGACACTGAAGCTTTCTTT. It encodes CASSLGRQGGRDTEAFF.

Only a few counts were recorded for this clone. The chain recombines TRBV7-8 with TRBJ1-1; the D gene is possibly TRBD1 (5 bases). Between the trimmed V and J ends, which lost 2 bases and 3 bases, there was a span of 13 bases. The CDR3 sequence is 15 residues long. Germline-derived CDR1 and CDR2 are SGHVS and FQNEAQ. For the CDR3, the DNA is TGTGCCAGCAGCTTACGGTACGGGGGAGACACTGAAGCTTTCTTT. It yields the protein CASSLRYGGDTEAFF.

The V gene is TRBV6-1, the J gene TRBJ1-1; 9 bases fit TRBD1. The trim removed 4 bases at V and 4 bases at J, leaving 4 bases unmatched. Germline CDR1 and CDR2: MNHNS and SASEGT. The CDR3 covers 14 residues. CDR3 sequence (DNA): TGTGCCAGCAGTGGAGACAGGGGGGTCACTGAAGCTTTCTTT. This sequence encodes CASSGDRGVTEAFF.

This clone was observed a few times. The chain recombines TRBV5-5 with TRBJ1-3, with D uncertain. The V and J ends lost 2 bases and 4 bases respectively, with 4 bases between them. The CDR3 totals 12 residues. Germline lookup yields CDR1 SGHKS and CDR2 YYEKEE (reference sequence). CDR3 loop: CASSFSGNTIYF. In DNA form, the CDR3 reads TGTGCCAGCAGCTTCTCCGGAAACACCATATATTTT. The full variable domain, rest sourced from reference TRBV5-5 and TRBJ1-3, is DAGVTQSPTHLIKTRGQQVTLRCSPISGHKSVSWYQQVLGQGPQFIFQYYEKEERGRGNFPDRFSARQFPNYSSELNVNALLLGDSALYLCASSFSGNTIYFGEGSWLTVV.

The V gene is TRBV2, the J gene TRBJ2-5; a possible D gene is TRBD1 (6 bases). The V and J ends lost 6 bases and 0 bases respectively, with 11 bases between them. CDR1 is SNHLY and CDR2 is FYNNEI in the germline V gene. CDR3 length: 14 residues. In DNA, the CDR3 is TGTGCCAGCAGCCTAGGACAGAACCAAGAGACCCAGTACTTC. Protein sequence: CASSLGQNQETQYF.

This chain links TRBV9 with TRBJ2-3, with 8 bases identical to TRBD2. J gave up 0 bases and V 4 bases, and 16 bases lay outside the gene matches. The CDR3 covers 19 residues. CDR1 and CDR2 (germline): SGDLS, YYNGEE. The CDR3: CASSTPREVVAGSTDTQYF. CDR3 in DNA: TGTGCCAGCAGCACACCCCGTGAGGTGGTAGCGGGGAGCACAGATACGCAGTATTTT.

The V gene is TRBV19, the J gene TRBJ2-7; 10 bases are shared with TRBD2. The germline gives CDR1 LNHDA, CDR2 SQIVND (reference sequence). V shed 1 base, J shed 2 bases, and the junction held 8 bases outside the gene matches. The CDR3 covers 17 residues. The CDR3 DNA follows: TGTGCCAGTAGTATAGTCGCTAGCGGGAGTTACACCTACGAGCAGTACTTC. Its protein is CASSIVASGSYTYEQYF.

The CDR3 DNA sequence: TGTGCCTGGAGTATTGTAGCGGATACGCAGTATTTT. Amino acids: CAWSIVADTQYF. V and J are TRBV30 and TRBJ2-3; D may be TRBD2 (5 bases). Germline assignment: CDR1 GTSNPN and CDR2 SVGIG (reference sequence). Deletions cut 2 bases from V and 6 bases from J, with 9 bases between. The CDR3 spans 12 residues.

This clone has only a few counts. The gene calls are TRBV25-1 and TRBJ1-6, with D possibly being TRBD1 (5 bases). Trimming took off 6 bases at V and 7 bases at J, with 7 bases between the two ends. This CDR3 comprises 12 residues. Germline V gene sequence: CDR1 MGHDK, CDR2 SYGVNS. This CDR3 reads CASSNRNSPLHF. Written as DNA, the CDR3 is TGTGCCAGCAGCAACAGGAATTCACCCCTCCACTTT.

J is TRBJ1-2 and V is TRBV6-6; 9 positions agree with TRBD1. This CDR3 comprises 14 residues. Trimming cost V 4 bases and J 4 bases; bases outside gene matches: 4. Germline V gene data show CDR1 as MNHNY and CDR2 as SVGAGI (reference sequence). CDR3 in amino acids: CASSSTGGVYGYTF. The CDR3 DNA reads TGTGCCAGCAGTTCAACAGGGGGCGTCTATGGCTACACCTTC.

This clone was recorded only once. This chain joins TRBV4-1 and TRBJ2-2; 14 nucleotides agree with TRBD2. Germline V gene data show CDR1 as MGHRA and CDR2 as YSYEKL. The J segment lost 7 bases and the V segment lost 1 base, leaving 2 bases of the junction unmatched. The CDR3 extends over 16 amino acids. The CDR3 spells CASSQGLAGGIGELFF. DNA of the CDR3: TGCGCCAGCAGCCAAGGACTAGCGGGAGGGATCGGGGAGCTGTTTTTT.

This chain links TRBV7-2 with TRBJ2-7; no clear D. This CDR3 has 12 residues. Trimming took 2 bases from V and 7 from J, leaving 9 bases between them. Per germline, CDR1 SGHTA and CDR2 FQGNSA. Written as DNA, the CDR3 is TGTGCCAGCAGCTTATTGGCAAGAGAGCAGTACTTC. Translation gives CASSLLAREQYF.

This clone appeared a few times. The V call is TRBV6-5, the J call TRBJ2-5; D remains ambiguous. The end of the DNA is better explained by TRBJ2-7, so the J call may be wrong. The CDR3 spans 15 residues. Germline lookup yields CDR1 MNHEY and CDR2 SVGAGI. The CDR3 DNA reads TGTGCCAGCAGTTACTCGAGCGCAGACTCCTACGAGCAGTACTTC. Translating it yields CASSYSSADSYEQYF.